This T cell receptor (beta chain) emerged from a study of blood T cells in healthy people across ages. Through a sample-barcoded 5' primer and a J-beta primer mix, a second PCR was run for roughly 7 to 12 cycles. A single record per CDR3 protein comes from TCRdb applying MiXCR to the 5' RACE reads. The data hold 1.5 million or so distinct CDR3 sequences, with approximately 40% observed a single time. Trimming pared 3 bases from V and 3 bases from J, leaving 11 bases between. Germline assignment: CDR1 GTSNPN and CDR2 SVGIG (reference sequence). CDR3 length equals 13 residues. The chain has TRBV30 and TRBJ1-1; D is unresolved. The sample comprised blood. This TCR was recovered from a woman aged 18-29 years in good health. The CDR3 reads CAWSTRFDTEAFF. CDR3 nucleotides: TGTGCCTGGAGCACTAGGTTTGACACTGAAGCTTTCTTT.